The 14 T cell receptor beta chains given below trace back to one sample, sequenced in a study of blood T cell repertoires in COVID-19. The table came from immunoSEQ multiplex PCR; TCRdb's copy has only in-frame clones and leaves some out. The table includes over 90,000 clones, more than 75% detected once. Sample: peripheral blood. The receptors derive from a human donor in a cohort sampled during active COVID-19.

Here the CDR3 reads CASSLPNTLTNEKLFF. The CDR3 region has the DNA TGTGCCAGCAGCTTGCCCAACACCCTCACTAATGAAAAACTGTTTTTT. The chain uses TRBV5-5 and TRBJ1-4; D remains ambiguous. The germline gives CDR1 SGHKS, CDR2 YYEKEE (reference sequence). V lost 1 base and J lost 2, with 12 bases in between. CDR3 size: 16 residues.

CDR3 sequence (DNA): TGTGCCAGCAGGTCCTCACTAGCGGGGCGCACAGATACGCAGTATTTT. Its translation: CASRSSLAGRTDTQYF. V gene TRBV7-2 combines with J gene TRBJ2-3; TRBD2 matches at 10 bases. With V trimmed by 6 bases and J by 1 base, 7 bases remained unmatched. The CDR3 contains 16 residues. Per the germline V gene, CDR1 is SGHTA and CDR2 is FQGNSA.

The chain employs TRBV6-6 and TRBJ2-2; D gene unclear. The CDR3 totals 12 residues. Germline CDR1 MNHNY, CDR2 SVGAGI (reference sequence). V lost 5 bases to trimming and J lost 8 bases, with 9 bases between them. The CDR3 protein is CASSPRGGELFF. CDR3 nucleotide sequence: TGTGCCAGCAGTCCCCGAGGAGGGGAGCTGTTTTTT.

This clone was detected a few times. This CDR3 reads CAWSGTGRNGYTF. CDR3 in DNA: TGTGCCTGGAGTGGGACAGGCAGAAATGGCTACACCTTC. The chain joins TRBV30 to TRBJ1-2; 7 positions agree with TRBD1. This CDR3 is 13 amino acids long. J gave up 6 bases and V 1 base, and 5 bases lay outside the gene matches. From germline, CDR1 is GTSNPN and CDR2 SVGIG (reference sequence).

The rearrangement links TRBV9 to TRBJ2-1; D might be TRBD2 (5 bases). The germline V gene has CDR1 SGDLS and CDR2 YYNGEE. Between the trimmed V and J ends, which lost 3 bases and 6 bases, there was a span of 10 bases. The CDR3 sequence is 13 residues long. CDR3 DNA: TGTGCCAGCAGCGCCTATCGGGGCAATGAGCAGTTCTTC. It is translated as CASSAYRGNEQFF.

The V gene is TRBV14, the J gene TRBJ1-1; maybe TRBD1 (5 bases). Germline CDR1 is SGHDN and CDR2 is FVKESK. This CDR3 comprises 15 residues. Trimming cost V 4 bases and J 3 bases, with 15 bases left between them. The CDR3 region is CASSLLAGRDTEAFF. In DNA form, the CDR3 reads TGTGCCAGCAGCCTTCTAGCAGGGAGGGACACTGAAGCTTTCTTT.

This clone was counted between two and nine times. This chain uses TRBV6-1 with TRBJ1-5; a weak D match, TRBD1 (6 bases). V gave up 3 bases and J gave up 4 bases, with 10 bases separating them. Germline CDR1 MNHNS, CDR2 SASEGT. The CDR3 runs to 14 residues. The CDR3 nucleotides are TGTGCCAGCAGTGAGGGGCAGGGGAATCAGCCCCAGCATTTT. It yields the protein CASSEGQGNQPQHF.

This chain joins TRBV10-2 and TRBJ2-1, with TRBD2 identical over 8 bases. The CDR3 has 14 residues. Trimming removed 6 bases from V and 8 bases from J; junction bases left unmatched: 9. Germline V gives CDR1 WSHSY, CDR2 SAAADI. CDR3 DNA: TGCGCCAGCAGGGCCAGCGGGGGCCGGGATGAGCAGTTCTTC. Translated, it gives CASRASGGRDEQFF.

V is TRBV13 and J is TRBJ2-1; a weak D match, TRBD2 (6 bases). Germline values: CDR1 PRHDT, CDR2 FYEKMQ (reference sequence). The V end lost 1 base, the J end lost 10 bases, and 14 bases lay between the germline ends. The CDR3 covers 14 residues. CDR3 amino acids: CASSLVATAGEQFF. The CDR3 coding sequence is TGTGCCAGCAGCTTAGTGGCCACGGCGGGAGAGCAGTTCTTC.

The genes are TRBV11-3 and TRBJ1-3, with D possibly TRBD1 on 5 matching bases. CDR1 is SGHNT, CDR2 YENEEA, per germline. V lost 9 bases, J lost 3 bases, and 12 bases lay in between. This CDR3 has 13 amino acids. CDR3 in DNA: TGTGCCAGTACCAGGAGGGGTGGAAACACCATATATTTT. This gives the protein CASTRRGGNTIYF. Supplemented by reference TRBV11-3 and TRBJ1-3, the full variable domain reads EAGVVQSPRYKIIEKKQPVAFWCNPISGHNTLYWYLQNLGQGPELLIRYENEEAVDDSQLPKDRFSAERLKGVDSTLKIQPAELGDSAVYLCASTRRGGNTIYFGEGSWLTVV.

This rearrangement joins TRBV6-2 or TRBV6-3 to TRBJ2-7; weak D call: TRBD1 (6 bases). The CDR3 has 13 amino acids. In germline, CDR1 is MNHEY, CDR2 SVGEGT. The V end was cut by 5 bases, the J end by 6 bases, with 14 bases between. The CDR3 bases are TGTGCCAGCAGTGCGACGGCACAGGGCGAGCAGTACTTC. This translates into CASSATAQGEQYF.

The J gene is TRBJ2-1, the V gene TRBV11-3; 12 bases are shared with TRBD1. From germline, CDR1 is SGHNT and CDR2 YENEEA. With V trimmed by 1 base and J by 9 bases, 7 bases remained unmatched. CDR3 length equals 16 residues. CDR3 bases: TGTGCCAGCAGCTTAGTAGGAGGGACAGGGGGCGGTGAGCAGTTCTTC. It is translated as CASSLVGGTGGGEQFF. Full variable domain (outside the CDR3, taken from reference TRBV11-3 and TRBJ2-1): EAGVVQSPRYKIIEKKQPVAFWCNPISGHNTLYWYLQNLGQGPELLIRYENEEAVDDSQLPKDRFSAERLKGVDSTLKIQPAELGDSAVYLCASSLVGGTGGGEQFFGPGTRLTVL.

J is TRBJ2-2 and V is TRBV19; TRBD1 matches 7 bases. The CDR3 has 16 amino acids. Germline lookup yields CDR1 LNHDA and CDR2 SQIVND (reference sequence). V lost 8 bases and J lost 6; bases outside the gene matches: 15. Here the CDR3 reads CASSPAGTAGAGELFF. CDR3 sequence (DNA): TGTGCCAGTTCCCCGGCCGGGACAGCCGGGGCCGGGGAGCTGTTTTTT.

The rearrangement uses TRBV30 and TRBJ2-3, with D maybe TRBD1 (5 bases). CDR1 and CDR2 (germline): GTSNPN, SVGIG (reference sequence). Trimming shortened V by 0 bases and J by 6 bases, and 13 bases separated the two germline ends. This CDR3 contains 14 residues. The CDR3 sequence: CAWSVGTGRDTQYF. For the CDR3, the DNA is TGTGCCTGGAGTGTAGGTACAGGTAGGGATACGCAGTATTTT. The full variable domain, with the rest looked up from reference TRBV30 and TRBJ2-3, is SQTIHQWPATLVQPVGSPLSLECTVEGTSNPNLYWYRQAAGRGLQLLFYSVGIGQISSEVPQNLSASRPQDRQFILSSKKLLLSDSGFYLCAWSVGTGRDTQYFGPGTRLTVL.